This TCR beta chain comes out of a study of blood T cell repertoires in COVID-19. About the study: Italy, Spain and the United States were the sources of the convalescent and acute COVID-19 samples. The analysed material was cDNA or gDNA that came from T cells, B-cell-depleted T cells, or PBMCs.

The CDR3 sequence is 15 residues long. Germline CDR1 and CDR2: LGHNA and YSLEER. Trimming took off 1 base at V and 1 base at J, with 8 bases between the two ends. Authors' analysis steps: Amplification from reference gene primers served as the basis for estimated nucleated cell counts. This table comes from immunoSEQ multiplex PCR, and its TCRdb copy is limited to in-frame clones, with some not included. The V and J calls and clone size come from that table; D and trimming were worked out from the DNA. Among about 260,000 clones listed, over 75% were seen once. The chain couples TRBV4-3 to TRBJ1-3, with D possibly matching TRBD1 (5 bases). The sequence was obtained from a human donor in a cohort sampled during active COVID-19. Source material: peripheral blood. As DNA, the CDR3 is TGCGCCAGCAGCCAAGTTCAGGGTTCTGGAAACACCATATATTTT. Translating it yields CASSQVQGSGNTIYF.